This TCR beta chain was identified during a study of PD-1 blockade in classical Hodgkin lymphoma. General observations from the study: Complete responders had baseline diversity similar to newly diagnosed patients. With CD4+ cells, TCR diversity rose significantly by C4D1, but not with CD8+ cells. Whatever underlies the repertoire differences (possibly disease activity or prior therapy) remains undefined.

Sample time point: cycle 4 day 1 (C4D1), after five to seven weeks of nivolumab. All the patients suffered relapse after autologous stem cell transplantation, and brentuximab vedotin exposure differed. Best responses were complete response, partial response or progressive disease. The method was immunoSEQ multiplex PCR; TCRdb's version includes in-frame clones alone and lacks a portion of them. This table holds around 60,000 clones, roughly 92% found once. Trimming left V 0 bases short and J 2 bases short, with 11 bases between. Germline CDR1 and CDR2: SGHNT and YYREEE (reference sequence). The CDR3 spans 15 residues. As regards this clone: Its antigen is unidentified.

This receptor was identified in a human donor with classical Hodgkin lymphoma. The V and J genes are TRBV5-4 and TRBJ1-1, with D perhaps TRBD1 (5 bases). Sequenced here: peripheral blood mononuclear cells (PBMCs), sampled before the fourth cycle of nivolumab. The CDR3 sequence is CASSLAGGGNTEAFF. In nucleotides, the CDR3 is TGTGCCAGCAGCTTGGCCGGGGGGGGAAACACTGAAGCTTTCTTT.